This T cell receptor (beta chain) was retrieved from a study of T-cell memory formation after mild COVID-19. With respect to this clonotype: Its antigen remains unknown.

Germline loops: CDR1 KGHSH, CDR2 LQKENI. Trimming left V 0 bases short and J 0 bases short, with 8 bases between. The CDR3 extends over 15 amino acids. The study's findings and limits: CD4+ clones that contracted lay mainly in CM and EM; CD8+ ones lay in EMRA.

From 5'RACE with constant-segment primers came TCR alpha and TCR beta cDNA libraries that carried sample barcodes and UMIs. TCRdb re-derived calls from the 5' RACE reads in MiXCR, one entry per CDR3 protein. The sample lists some 270,000 distinct CDR3 sequences, 15% to 17% occurring once. The sequence was obtained from an adult woman who had mild COVID-19 (a few samples of this study predate the infection). Cell type and time point are not known. V usage is TRBV18 and J usage is TRBJ1-1; no firm D call. The sample was PBMCs or a T cell subset sorted from them (not recorded which). DNA for the CDR3: TGTGCCAGCTCACCACCAGAGGGTATGAACACTGAAGCTTTCTTT. It codes for CASSPPEGMNTEAFF.